This TCR beta chain was observed in a study of a mutant IDH1 vaccine in newly diagnosed glioma. The wider study: Treated patients, averaging around 40 years, were roughly 62% male and about 38% female. Previous treatment comprised radiotherapy, temozolomide, or both, mostly both.

The assay was immunoSEQ multiplex PCR, and TCRdb's table has in-frame clones only and misses some. The sample carries 50,000 to 60,000 clones, about four fifths recorded once. Stated time point: week 23, last vaccination. In every dose of vaccine, 300 ug of mutant IDH1 20-mer peptide was given alongside topical imiquimod. Each of the donors came in with new WHO grade 3 or 4 astrocytomas that were IDH1-mutant and ATRX-lost. V shed 0 bases and J shed 4 bases, with 7 bases lying between them. The germline gives CDR1 SGHTS, CDR2 YDEGEE. This CDR3 is built from 13 residues. A remark on this clone: The antigen is undetermined.

This chain uses TRBV5-8 with TRBJ1-1; the D is unclear. The sequencing here drew on PBMCs, taken from a glioma patient whose treatment included an IDH1 peptide vaccine. The sequence was obtained from a man aged 40-55 years with glioma. The CDR3 coding sequence is TGTGCCAGCAGCTTGGTTTGGGGCACTGAAGCTTTCTTT. Translated, it gives CASSLVWGTEAFF.